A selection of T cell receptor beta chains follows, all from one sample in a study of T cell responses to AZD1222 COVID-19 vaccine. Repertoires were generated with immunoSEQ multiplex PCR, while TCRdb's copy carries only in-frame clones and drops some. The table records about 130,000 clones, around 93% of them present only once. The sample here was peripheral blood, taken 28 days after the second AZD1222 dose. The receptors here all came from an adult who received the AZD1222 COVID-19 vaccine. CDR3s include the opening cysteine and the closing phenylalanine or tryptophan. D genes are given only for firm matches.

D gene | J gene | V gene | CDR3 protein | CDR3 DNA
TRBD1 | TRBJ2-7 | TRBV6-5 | CASNEPGTAVMRYF | TGTGCCAGCAACGAACCTGGGACAGCCGTAATGCGGTACTTC
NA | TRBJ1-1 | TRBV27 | CASSLRQNTEAFF | TGTGCCAGCAGTTTGCGCCAAAACACTGAAGCTTTCTTT
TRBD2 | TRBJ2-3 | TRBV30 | CAWSDGTSTDTQYF | TGTGCCTGGAGTGACGGGACTAGTACAGATACGCAGTATTTT
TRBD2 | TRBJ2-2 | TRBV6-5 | CASSYSGGLAGELFF | TGTGCCAGCAGTTACAGCGGGGGTCTTGCCGGGGAGCTGTTTTTT
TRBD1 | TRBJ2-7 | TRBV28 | CASNVETGGGEQYF | TGTGCCAGCAATGTTGAGACAGGGGGAGGCGAGCAGTACTTC
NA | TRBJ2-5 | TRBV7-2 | CASSQSRVPQETQYF | TGTGCCAGCAGTCAAAGTCGGGTACCTCAAGAGACCCAGTACTTC
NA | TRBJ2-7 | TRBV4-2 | CASSHNKGHEQYF | TGTGCCAGCAGCCATAATAAGGGGCACGAGCAGTACTTC
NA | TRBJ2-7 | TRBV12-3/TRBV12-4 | CASSLGAGLEQYF | TGTGCCAGCAGTTTGGGGGCGGGGTTGGAGCAGTACTTC
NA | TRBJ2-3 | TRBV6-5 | CASSYSSADTQYF | TGTGCCAGCAGTTACTCGAGTGCAGATACGCAGTATTTT
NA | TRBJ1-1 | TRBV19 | CASSSMGRGNENTEAFF | TGTGCCAGTAGTTCTATGGGCAGGGGAAATGAGAACACTGAAGCTTTCTTT
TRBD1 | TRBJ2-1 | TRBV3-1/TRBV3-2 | CASSQDRGSSYNEQFF | TGTGCCAGCAGCCAAGACAGGGGGAGCTCCTACAATGAGCAGTTCTTC
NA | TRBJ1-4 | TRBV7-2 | CASSPPGSANEKLFF | TGTGCCAGCAGCCCCCCTGGGTCGGCAAATGAAAAACTGTTTTTT
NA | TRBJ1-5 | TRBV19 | CASSMVLYSNQPQHF | TGTGCCAGTAGTATGGTCCTGTATAGCAATCAGCCCCAGCATTTT
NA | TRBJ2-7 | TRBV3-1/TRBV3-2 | CASSQDQQGLHYEQYF | TGTGCCAGCAGCCAAGATCAGCAGGGTCTCCACTACGAGCAGTACTTC
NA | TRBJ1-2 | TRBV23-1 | CASSQSAGSGYGYTF | TGCGCCAGCAGTCAATCGGCCGGGTCGGGCTATGGCTACACCTTC
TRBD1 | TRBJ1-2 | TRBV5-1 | CASSLGQGNGYTF | TGCGCCAGCAGCTTGGGACAGGGAAATGGCTACACCTTC
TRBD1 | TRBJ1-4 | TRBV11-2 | CASSADRVRGEKLFF | TGTGCCAGCAGTGCCGACAGGGTCCGGGGAGAAAAACTGTTTTTT
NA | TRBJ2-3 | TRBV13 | CASSSLGTDTQYF | TGTGCCAGCAGCAGCCTTGGAACAGATACGCAGTATTTT
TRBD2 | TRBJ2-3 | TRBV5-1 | CASRLAGGPADTQYF | TGCGCCAGCCGACTAGCGGGGGGGCCGGCAGATACGCAGTATTTT
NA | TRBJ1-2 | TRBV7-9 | CASSFDLTRGGYTF | TGTGCCAGCAGCTTTGACCTTACAAGGGGCGGCTACACCTTC
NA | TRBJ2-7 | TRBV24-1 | CATSDFYEQYF | TGTGCCACCAGTGATTTCTACGAGCAGTACTTC
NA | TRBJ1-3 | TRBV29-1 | CAFIGNTIYF | TGCGCTTTTATTGGAAACACCATATATTTT
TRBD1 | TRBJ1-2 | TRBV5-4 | CASSRTGGRGYTF | TGTGCCAGCAGCCGGACAGGAGGACGTGGCTACACCTTC
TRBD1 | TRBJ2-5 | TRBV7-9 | CASSTLTGYEETQYF | TGTGCCAGCAGCACCTTGACAGGGTACGAGGAGACCCAGTACTTC
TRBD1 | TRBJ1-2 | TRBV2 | CASILWQGAGIGGYTF | TGTGCCAGCATTCTCTGGCAGGGGGCGGGTATCGGTGGCTACACCTTC
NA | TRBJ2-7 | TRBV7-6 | CASSLEGTSSYEQYF | TGTGCCAGCAGCTTAGAGGGGACCAGCTCCTACGAGCAGTACTTC